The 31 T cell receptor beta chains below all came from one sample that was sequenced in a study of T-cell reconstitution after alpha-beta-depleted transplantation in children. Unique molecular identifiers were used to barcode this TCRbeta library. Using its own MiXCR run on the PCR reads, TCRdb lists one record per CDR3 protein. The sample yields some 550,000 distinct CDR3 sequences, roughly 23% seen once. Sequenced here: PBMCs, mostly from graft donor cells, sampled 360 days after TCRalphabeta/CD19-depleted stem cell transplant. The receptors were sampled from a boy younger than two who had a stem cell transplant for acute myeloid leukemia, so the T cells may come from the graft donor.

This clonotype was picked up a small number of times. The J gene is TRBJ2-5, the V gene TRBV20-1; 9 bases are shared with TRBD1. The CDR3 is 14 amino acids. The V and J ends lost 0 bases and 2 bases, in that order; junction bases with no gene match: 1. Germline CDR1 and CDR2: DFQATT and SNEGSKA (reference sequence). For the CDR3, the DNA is TGCAGTGCTAGAGATGACAGGGGGCAAGAGACCCAGTACTTC. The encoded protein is CSARDDRGQETQYF.

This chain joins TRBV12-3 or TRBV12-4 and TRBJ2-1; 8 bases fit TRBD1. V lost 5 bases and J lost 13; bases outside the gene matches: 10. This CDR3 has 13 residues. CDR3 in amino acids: CASSPRTGGFQFF. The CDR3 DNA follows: TGTGCCAGCAGTCCCCGAACAGGGGGTTTTCAGTTCTTC.

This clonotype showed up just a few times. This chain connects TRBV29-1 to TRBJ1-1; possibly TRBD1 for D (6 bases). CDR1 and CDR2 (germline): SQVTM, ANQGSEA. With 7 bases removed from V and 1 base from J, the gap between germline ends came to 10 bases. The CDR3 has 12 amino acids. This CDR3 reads CSAMTGNTEAFF. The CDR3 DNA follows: TGCAGCGCTATGACAGGGAACACTGAAGCTTTCTTT.

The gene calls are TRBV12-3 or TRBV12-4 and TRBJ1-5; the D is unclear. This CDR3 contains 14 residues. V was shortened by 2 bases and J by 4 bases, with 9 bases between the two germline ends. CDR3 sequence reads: CASSLTSSNQPQHF. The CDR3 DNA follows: TGTGCCAGCAGTTTAACATCCAGTAATCAGCCCCAGCATTTT.

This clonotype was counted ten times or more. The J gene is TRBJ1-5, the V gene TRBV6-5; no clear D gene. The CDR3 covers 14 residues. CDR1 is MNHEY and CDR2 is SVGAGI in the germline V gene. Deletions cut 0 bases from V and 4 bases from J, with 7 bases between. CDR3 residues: CASSYSGSNQPQHF. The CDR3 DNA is TGTGCCAGCAGTTACTCCGGCTCAAATCAGCCCCAGCATTTT.

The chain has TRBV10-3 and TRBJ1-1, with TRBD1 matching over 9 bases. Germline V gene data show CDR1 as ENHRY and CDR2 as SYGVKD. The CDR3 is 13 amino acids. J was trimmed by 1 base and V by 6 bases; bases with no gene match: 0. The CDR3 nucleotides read TGTGCCATCAGGACAGGGGGGAACACTGAAGCTTTCTTT. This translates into CAIRTGGNTEAFF.

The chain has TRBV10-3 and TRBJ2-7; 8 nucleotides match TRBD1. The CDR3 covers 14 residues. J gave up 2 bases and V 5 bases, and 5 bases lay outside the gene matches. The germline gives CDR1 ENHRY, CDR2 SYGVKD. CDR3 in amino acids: CAISLTGETYEQYF. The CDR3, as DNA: TGTGCCATCAGTTTGACAGGGGAAACCTACGAGCAGTACTTC.

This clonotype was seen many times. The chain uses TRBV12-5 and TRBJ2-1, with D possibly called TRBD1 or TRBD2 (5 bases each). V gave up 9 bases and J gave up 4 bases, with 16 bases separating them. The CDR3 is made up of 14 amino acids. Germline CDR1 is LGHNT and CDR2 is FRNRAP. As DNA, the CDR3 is TGTGCTAGCGGGTCCGGGACGGTTTACAATGAGCAGTTCTTC. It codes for CASGSGTVYNEQFF.

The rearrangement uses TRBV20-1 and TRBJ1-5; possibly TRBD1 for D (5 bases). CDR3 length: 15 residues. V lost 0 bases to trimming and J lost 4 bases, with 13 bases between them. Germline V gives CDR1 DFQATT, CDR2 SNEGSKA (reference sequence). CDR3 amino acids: CSARDWAGGNQPQHF. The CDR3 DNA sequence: TGCAGTGCTAGAGATTGGGCGGGGGGAAATCAGCCCCAGCATTTT.

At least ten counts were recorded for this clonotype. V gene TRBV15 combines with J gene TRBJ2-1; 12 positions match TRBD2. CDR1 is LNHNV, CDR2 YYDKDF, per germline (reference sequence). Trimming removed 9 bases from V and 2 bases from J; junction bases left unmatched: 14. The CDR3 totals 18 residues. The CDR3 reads CATTSGGPVLEAYNEQFF. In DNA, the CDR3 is TGTGCCACTACTAGCGGGGGGCCAGTGCTCGAAGCCTACAATGAGCAGTTCTTC.

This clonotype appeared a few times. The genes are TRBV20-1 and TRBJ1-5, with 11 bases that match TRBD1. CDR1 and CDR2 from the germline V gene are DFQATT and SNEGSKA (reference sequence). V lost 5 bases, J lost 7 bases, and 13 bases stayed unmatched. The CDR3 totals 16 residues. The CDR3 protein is CSAAKPGTGGIQPQHF. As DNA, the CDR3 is TGCAGTGCTGCCAAACCCGGGACAGGGGGAATCCAGCCCCAGCATTTT.

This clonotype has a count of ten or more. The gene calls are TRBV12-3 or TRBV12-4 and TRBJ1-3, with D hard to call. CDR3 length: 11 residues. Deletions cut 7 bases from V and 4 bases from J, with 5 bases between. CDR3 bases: TGTGCCAGCACAACAGGAAACACCATATATTTT. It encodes CASTTGNTIYF.

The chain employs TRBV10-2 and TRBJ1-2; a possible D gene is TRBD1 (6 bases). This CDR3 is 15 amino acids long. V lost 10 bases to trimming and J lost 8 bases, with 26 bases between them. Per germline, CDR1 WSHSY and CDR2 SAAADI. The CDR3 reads CATRTDYEVWGGYTF. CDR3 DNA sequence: TGCGCCACCCGGACAGACTATGAGGTGTGGGGCGGCTACACCTTC.

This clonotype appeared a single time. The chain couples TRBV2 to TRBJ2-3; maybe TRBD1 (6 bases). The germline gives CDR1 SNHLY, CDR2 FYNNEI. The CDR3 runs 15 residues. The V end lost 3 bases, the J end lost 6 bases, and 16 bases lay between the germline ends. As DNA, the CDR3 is TGTGCCAGCAGTGATGGCAGGGGCCTCGGGGATACGCAGTATTTT. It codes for CASSDGRGLGDTQYF.

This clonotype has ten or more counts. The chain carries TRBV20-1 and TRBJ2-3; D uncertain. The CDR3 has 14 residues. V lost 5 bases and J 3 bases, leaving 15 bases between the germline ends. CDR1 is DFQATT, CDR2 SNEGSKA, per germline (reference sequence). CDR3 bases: TGCAGTGCTGGTAGCAGCGTTGGGACAGATACGCAGTATTTT. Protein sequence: CSAGSSVGTDTQYF.

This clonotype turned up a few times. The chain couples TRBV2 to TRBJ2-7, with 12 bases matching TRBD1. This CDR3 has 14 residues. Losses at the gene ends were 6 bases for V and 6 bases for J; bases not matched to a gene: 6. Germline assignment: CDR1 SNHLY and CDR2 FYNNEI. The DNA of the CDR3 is TGTGCCAGCAGGTCCCGGGACAGGGGGCTCGAGCAGTACGTC. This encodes CASRSRDRGLEQYV.

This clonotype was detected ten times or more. Here the CDR3 DNA reads TGTGCCAGCAGCGTAGGGATAGCGGGGGGGCACAACAATGAGCAGTTCTTC. This encodes CASSVGIAGGHNNEQFF. The V gene is TRBV9, the J gene TRBJ2-1; TRBD2 matches at 11 bases. The V gene's germline CDR1 is SGDLS and CDR2 YYNGEE. The V and J ends lost 0 bases and 5 bases, in that order; junction bases with no gene match: 7. CDR3 size: 17 residues. Drawing the rest from reference TRBV9 and TRBJ2-1, the complete variable domain is DSGVTQTPKHLITATGQRVTLRCSPRSGDLSVYWYQQSLDQGLQFLIQYYNGEERAKGNILERFSAQQFPDLHSELNLSSLELGDSALYFCASSVGIAGGHNNEQFFGPGTRLTVL.

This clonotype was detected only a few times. CDR3 sequence: CSARDPGNIQYF. The CDR3 region has the DNA TGCAGTGCTAGAGATCCAGGAAACATTCAGTACTTC. The genes are TRBV20-1 and TRBJ2-4; D is undetermined. Trimming cost V 0 bases and J 6 bases, with 6 bases left between them. The germline CDR1 and CDR2 sequences are DFQATT and SNEGSKA (reference sequence). CDR3 length: 12 amino acids.

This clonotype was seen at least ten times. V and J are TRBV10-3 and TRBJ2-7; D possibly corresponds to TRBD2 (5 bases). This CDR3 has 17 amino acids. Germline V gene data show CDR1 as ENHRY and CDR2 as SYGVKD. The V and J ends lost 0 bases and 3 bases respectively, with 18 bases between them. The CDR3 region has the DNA TGTGCCATCAGTGAGTCGGGCAGCGGATTTGGTTTCTACGAGCAGTACTTC. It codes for CAISESGSGFGFYEQYF.

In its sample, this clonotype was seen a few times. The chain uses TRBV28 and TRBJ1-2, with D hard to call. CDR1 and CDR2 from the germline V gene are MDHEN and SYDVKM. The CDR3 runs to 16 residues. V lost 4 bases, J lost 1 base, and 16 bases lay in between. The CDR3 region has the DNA TGTGCCAGCAGTTCCCCCGGTGGAGTCAGTAACTATGGCTACACCTTC. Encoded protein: CASSSPGGVSNYGYTF.

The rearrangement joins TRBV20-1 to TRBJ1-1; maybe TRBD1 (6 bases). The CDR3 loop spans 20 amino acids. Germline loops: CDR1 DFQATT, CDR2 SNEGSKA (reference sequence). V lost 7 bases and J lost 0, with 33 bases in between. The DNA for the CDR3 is TGCAGTGGTAGGAGATACTCCGGGACAACTGACCCCCGTATGAACACTGAAGCTTTCTTT. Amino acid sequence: CSGRRYSGTTDPRMNTEAFF.

The CDR3 is CARRGGTRETQYF. The CDR3 nucleotides are TGTGCCAGGCGAGGGGGTACCCGGGAGACCCAGTACTTC. This chain uses TRBV6-4 with TRBJ2-5; a weak D match, TRBD1 (6 bases). Germline-derived CDR1 and CDR2 are MRHNA and SNTAGT. V was cut by 9 bases and J by 5 bases, with 16 bases left in between. The CDR3 is 13 residues long.

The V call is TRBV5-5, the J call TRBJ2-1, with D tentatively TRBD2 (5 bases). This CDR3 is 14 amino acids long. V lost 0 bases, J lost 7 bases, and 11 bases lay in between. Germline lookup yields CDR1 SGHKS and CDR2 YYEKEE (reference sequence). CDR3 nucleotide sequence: TGTGCCAGCAGCTTGGGAGACCTAGCTAATGAGCAGTTCTTC. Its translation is CASSLGDLANEQFF.

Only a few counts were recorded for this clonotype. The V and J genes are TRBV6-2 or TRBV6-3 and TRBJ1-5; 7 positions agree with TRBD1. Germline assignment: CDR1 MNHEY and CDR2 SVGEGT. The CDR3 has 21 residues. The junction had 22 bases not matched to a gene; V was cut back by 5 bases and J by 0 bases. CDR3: CASSPLQLDRAVSYSNQPQHF. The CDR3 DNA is TGTGCCAGCAGTCCGCTACAACTAGACAGGGCCGTCTCCTATAGCAATCAGCCCCAGCATTTT.

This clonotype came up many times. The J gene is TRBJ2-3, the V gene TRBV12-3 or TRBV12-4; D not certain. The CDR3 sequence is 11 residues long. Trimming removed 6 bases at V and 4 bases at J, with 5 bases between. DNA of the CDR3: TGTGCCAGCAGCTTTGCAGATACGCAGTATTTT. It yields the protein CASSFADTQYF.

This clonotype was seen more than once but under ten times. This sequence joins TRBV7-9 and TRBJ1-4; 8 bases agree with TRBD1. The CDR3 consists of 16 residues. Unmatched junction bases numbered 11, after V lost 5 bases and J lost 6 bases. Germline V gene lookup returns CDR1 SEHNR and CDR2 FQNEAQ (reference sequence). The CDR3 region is CASSEGQEKAYEKLFF. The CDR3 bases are TGTGCCAGCAGCGAGGGACAGGAAAAAGCATATGAAAAACTGTTTTTT.

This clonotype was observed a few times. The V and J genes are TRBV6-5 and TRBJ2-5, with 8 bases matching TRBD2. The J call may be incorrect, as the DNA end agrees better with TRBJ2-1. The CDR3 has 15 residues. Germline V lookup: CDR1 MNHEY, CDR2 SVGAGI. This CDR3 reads CASSLLAGRWETQFF. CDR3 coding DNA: TGTGCCAGCAGCCTTCTAGCGGGTCGATGGGAGACCCAGTTCTTC.

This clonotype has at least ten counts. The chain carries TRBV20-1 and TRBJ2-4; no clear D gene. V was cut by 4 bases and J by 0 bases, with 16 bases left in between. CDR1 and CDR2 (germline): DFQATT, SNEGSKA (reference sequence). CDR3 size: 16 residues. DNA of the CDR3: TGCAGTGCTAAGCCCCTTCTACAGCTAGCCAAAAACATTCAGTACTTC. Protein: CSAKPLLQLAKNIQYF.

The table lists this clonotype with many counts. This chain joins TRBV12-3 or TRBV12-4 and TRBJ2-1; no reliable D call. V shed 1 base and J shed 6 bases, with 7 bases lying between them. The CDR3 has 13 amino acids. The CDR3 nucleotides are TGTGCCAGCAGTTTAGAGTCCCCCAATGAGCAGTTCTTC. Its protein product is CASSLESPNEQFF.

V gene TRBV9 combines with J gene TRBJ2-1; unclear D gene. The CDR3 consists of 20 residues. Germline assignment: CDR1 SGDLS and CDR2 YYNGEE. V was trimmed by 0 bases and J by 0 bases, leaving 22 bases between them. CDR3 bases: TGTGCCAGCAGCGTAGCCCTCCTGAAGGGTCGGGCCAGCTCCTACAATGAGCAGTTCTTC. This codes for CASSVALLKGRASSYNEQFF.

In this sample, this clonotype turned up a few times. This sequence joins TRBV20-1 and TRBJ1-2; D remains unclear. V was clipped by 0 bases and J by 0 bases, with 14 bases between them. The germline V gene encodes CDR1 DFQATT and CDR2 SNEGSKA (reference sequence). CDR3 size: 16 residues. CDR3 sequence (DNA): TGCAGTGCTAGAGACCTGACGGCCCGAGCTAACTATGGCTACACCTTC. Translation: CSARDLTARANYGYTF.